This TCR beta chain was identified during a study of blood T cells in healthy people across ages. A second about 7 to 12 cycle PCR used barcoded and J-beta primers. TCRdb itself ran the 5' RACE reads through MiXCR, one entry per CDR3 protein. The table has about 1 million distinct CDR3 sequences, less than 50% seen once; the top ten hold approximately 20%. The CDR3 length is 16 residues. Germline CDR1 reads MNHEY; CDR2 reads SMNVEV (reference sequence). V shed 5 bases and J shed 0 bases, with 14 bases lying between them. J is TRBJ2-4 and V is TRBV27; D not resolved. The receptor's source is a woman in her sixties in good health. What was sequenced was blood. The CDR3 nucleotides are TGTGCCAGCAGTCTCGACATAGCTGAAGCCAAAAACATTCAGTACTTC. It encodes CASSLDIAEAKNIQYF.